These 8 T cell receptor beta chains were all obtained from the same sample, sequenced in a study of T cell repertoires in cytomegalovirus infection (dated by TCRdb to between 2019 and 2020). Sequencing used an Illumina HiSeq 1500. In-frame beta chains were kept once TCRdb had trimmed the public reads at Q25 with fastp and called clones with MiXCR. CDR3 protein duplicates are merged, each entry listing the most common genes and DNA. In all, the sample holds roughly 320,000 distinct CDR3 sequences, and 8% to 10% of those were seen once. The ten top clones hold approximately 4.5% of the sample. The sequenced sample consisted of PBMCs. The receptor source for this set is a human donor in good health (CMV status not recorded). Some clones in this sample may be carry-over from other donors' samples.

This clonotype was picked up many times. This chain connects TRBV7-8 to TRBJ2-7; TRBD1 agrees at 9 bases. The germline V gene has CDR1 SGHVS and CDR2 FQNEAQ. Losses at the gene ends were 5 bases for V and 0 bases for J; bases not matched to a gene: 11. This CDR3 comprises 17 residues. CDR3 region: CASSLLGTGKLSYEQYF. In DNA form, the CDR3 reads TGTGCCAGCAGCCTTCTCGGGACAGGGAAACTCTCCTACGAGCAGTACTTC. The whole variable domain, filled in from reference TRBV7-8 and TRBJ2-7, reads GAGVSQSPRYKVAKRGQDVALRCDPISGHVSLFWYQQALGQGPEFLTYFQNEAQLDKSGLPSDRFFAERPEGSVSTLKIQRTQQEDSAVYLCASSLLGTGKLSYEQYFGPGTRLTVT.

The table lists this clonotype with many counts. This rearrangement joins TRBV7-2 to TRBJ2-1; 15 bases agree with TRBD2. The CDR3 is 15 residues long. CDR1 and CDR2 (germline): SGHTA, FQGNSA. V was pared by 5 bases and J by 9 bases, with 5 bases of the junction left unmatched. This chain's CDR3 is CASSLGLAGGAEQFF. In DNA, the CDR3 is TGTGCCAGCAGCCTGGGACTAGCGGGAGGTGCTGAGCAGTTCTTC.

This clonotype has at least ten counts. The CDR3 coding sequence is TGTGCCAGCAGCTTAGGACTAGCGCCAGATACGCAGTATTTT. This gives the protein CASSLGLAPDTQYF. The chain recombines TRBV7-6 with TRBJ2-3, with 8 bases fitting TRBD2. The germline V gene encodes CDR1 SGHVS and CDR2 FNYEAQ. Trimming removed 1 base from V and 4 bases from J; junction bases left unmatched: 1. The CDR3 has 14 amino acids.

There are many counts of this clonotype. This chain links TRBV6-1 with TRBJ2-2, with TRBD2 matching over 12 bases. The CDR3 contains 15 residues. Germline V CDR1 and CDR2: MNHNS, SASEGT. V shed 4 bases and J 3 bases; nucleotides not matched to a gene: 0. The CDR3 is CASSGLAGDTGELFF. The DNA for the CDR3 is TGTGCCAGCAGTGGACTAGCGGGGGACACCGGGGAGCTGTTTTTT.

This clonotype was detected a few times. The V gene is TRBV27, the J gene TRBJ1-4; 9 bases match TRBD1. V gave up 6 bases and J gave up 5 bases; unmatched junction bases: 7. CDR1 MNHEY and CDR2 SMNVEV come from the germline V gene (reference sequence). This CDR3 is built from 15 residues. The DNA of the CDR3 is TGTGCCAGCAGGCAACAGGGGGCTTTGAATGAAAAACTGTTTTTT. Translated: CASRQQGALNEKLFF. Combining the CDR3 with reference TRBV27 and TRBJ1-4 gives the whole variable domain EAQVTQNPRYLITVTGKKLTVTCSQNMNHEYMSWYRQDPGLGLRQIYYSMNVEVTDKGDVPEGYKVSRKEKRNFPLILESPSPNQTSLYFCASRQQGALNEKLFFGSGTQLSVL.

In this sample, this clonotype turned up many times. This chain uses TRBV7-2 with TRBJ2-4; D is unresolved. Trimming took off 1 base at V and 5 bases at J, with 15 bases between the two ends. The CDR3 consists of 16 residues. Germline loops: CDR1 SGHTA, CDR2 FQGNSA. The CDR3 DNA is TGTGCCAGCAGCTTAGGCTCCTCACGCTCTGAAAACATTCAGTACTTC. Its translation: CASSLGSSRSENIQYF.

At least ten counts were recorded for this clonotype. The CDR3 protein is CASSFDRGVGELFF. Here the CDR3 DNA reads TGTGCCAGCAGCTTCGACAGGGGCGTCGGGGAGCTGTTTTTT. The rearrangement uses TRBV7-7 and TRBJ2-2, with TRBD1 identical over 8 bases. The CDR3 is 14 residues long. Germline loops: CDR1 SSHAT, CDR2 FNYEAQ (reference sequence). The V segment lost 3 bases and the J segment 7 bases; nucleotides outside the gene matches: 4.

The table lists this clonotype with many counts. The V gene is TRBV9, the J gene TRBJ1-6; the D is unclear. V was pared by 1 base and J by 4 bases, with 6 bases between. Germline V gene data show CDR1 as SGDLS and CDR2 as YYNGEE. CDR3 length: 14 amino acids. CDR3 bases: TGTGCCAGCAGCGTACGCCAGTATAATTCACCCCTCCACTTT. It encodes CASSVRQYNSPLHF.